The 29 T cell receptor beta chains given below trace back to one sample, sequenced in a study of CD8 T cells in Susac syndrome. Random hexamers primed reverse transcription of 0.5 to 1 ug RNA. TCRdb reprocessed the immunoSEQ multiplex PCR reads via MiXCR and lists one record per CDR3 protein. The sample shows about 400,000 distinct CDR3 sequences, 75% to 90% of them seen only once. Sequencing was done on a sample of CD8+ T cells from PBMCs. The source of these receptors is a human donor with multiple sclerosis.

V is TRBV29-1 and J is TRBJ2-7; 8 nucleotides align to TRBD1. Germline V gene lookup returns CDR1 SQVTM and CDR2 ANQGSEA. CDR3 length: 15 amino acids. Trimming cost V 1 base and J 5 bases; bases outside gene matches: 10. For the CDR3, the DNA is TGCAGCGTTGAAGGAGCGCCAGGGGGCTTCGACGAGCAGTACTTC. Amino acids: CSVEGAPGGFDEQYF.

The chain is built from TRBV7-9 and TRBJ1-4; D remains unclear. The CDR3 sequence is 15 residues long. V lost 5 bases and J lost 2, with 12 bases in between. CDR1 is SEHNR and CDR2 is FQNEAQ in the germline V gene (reference sequence). The CDR3 DNA follows: TGTGCCAGCAGCCCCCTGGGAGGGACTAATGAAAAACTGTTTTTT. Translation gives CASSPLGGTNEKLFF.

The chain is built from TRBV27 and TRBJ2-2; TRBD1 agrees at 7 bases. The CDR3 sequence is 15 residues long. Germline CDR1 reads MNHEY; CDR2 reads SMNVEV (reference sequence). The junction had 8 bases not matched to a gene; V was cut back by 6 bases and J by 4 bases. CDR3 DNA: TGTGCCAGCAGCCTCACAGGGGTGATCACCGGGGAGCTGTTTTTT. Translated, it gives CASSLTGVITGELFF.

This rearrangement joins TRBV29-1 to TRBJ2-1, with TRBD2 matching over 8 bases. The CDR3 spans 14 residues. V shed 4 bases and J 8 bases; nucleotides not matched to a gene: 10. Per germline, CDR1 SQVTM and CDR2 ANQGSEA. CDR3 bases: TGCAGCGTTGCAATGGCGGGGGGCCCATATGAGCAGTTCTTC. Protein: CSVAMAGGPYEQFF.

This clonotype was detected a few times. CDR3 loop: CASSIAAGDSYEQYF. CDR3 nucleotide sequence: TGTGCCAGTAGTATAGCCGCGGGAGACTCCTACGAGCAGTACTTC. The V gene is TRBV19, the J gene TRBJ2-7, with TRBD2 matching over 7 bases. Germline CDR1 is LNHDA and CDR2 is SQIVND (reference sequence). CDR3 length: 15 amino acids. V lost 1 base, J lost 0 bases, and 3 bases stayed unmatched.

The chain couples TRBV7-9 to TRBJ1-2; tentatively, D is TRBD1 (5 bases). Germline CDR1 reads SEHNR; CDR2 reads FQNEAQ (reference sequence). The CDR3 extends over 15 amino acids. Trimming stripped 5 bases from V and 6 bases from J, with 19 bases between. The CDR3 sequence: CASSAPLWGDDGYTF. The CDR3 DNA reads TGTGCCAGCAGCGCTCCGCTTTGGGGCGACGATGGCTACACCTTC.

The chain is built from TRBV15 and TRBJ2-6; TRBD2 might be the D (6 bases). Germline loops: CDR1 LNHNV, CDR2 YYDKDF (reference sequence). The V end lost 0 bases, the J end lost 5 bases, and 8 bases lay between the germline ends. The CDR3 sequence is 15 residues long. The CDR3 protein is CATSRDRGRANVLTF. In nucleotides, the CDR3 is TGTGCCACCAGCAGAGATCGGGGGAGGGCCAACGTCCTGACTTTC.

The chain carries TRBV18 and TRBJ1-5, with 9 bases aligning to TRBD1. V was clipped by 4 bases and J by 11 bases; unmatched bases: 9. Germline values: CDR1 KGHSH, CDR2 LQKENI. The CDR3 contains 14 residues. In nucleotides, the CDR3 is TGTGCCAGCTCACGACAGGGGGAGGTTAGGACCCAGCATTTT. The encoded protein is CASSRQGEVRTQHF.

The chain couples TRBV6-5 to TRBJ2-3, with a tentative D call TRBD2 (5 bases). Per germline, CDR1 MNHEY and CDR2 SVGAGI. The ends were cut back, 5 bases at V and 0 bases at J, with 9 bases in the middle. The length of the CDR3 is 14 residues. The CDR3 DNA follows: TGTGCCAGCAGTCCTACTAGAAGCACAGATACGCAGTATTTT. Residues: CASSPTRSTDTQYF.

The rearrangement links TRBV5-1 to TRBJ2-1, with D unresolved. Germline V lookup: CDR1 SGHRS, CDR2 YFSETQ. This CDR3 has 12 residues. V was trimmed by 5 bases and J by 8 bases, leaving 11 bases between them. As DNA, the CDR3 is TGCGCCAGCAGTTACGTCTGGGATGAGCAGTTCTTC. Residues: CASSYVWDEQFF.

The chain uses TRBV11-2 and TRBJ2-5, with D perhaps TRBD1 (5 bases). Per the germline V gene, CDR1 is SGHAT and CDR2 is FQNNGV. The CDR3 has 15 amino acids. V lost 3 bases to trimming and J lost 1 base, with 12 bases between them. CDR3 loop: CASSFVSDSQETQYF. In DNA, the CDR3 is TGTGCCAGCAGCTTCGTCTCTGACAGCCAAGAGACCCAGTACTTC. The full variable domain, in which reference TRBV11-2 and TRBJ2-5 provide the parts outside the CDR3, is EAGVAQSPRYKIIEKRQSVAFWCNPISGHATLYWYQQILGQGPKLLIQFQNNGVVDDSQLPKDRFSAERLKGVDSTLKIQPAKLEDSAVYLCASSFVSDSQETQYFGPGTRLLVL.

The chain is built from TRBV10-3 and TRBJ2-5; either TRBD1 or TRBD2 may fit D (5 bases each). CDR1 and CDR2 (germline): ENHRY, SYGVKD. Trimming cost V 6 bases and J 5 bases, with 16 bases left between them. The CDR3 spans 14 residues. The CDR3 loop is CAISETTAEETQYF. Written as DNA, the CDR3 is TGTGCCATCAGCGAAACGACAGCGGAGGAGACCCAGTACTTC.

This chain uses TRBV6-1 with TRBJ2-1; D might be TRBD1 (7 bases). CDR1 and CDR2 from the germline V gene are MNHNS and SASEGT. Trimming stripped 4 bases from V and 4 bases from J, with 20 bases between. The CDR3 has 17 amino acids. As DNA, the CDR3 is TGTGCCAGCAGTGGCGGGACAGCCAAGAGTTATTACAATGAGCAGTTCTTC. Its translation: CASSGGTAKSYYNEQFF.

This clonotype was recorded only once. This chain links TRBV6-1 with TRBJ1-1; D unclear. The V end lost 2 bases, the J end lost 1 base, and 11 bases lay between the germline ends. This CDR3 is 15 amino acids long. Germline loops: CDR1 MNHNS, CDR2 SASEGT. The DNA for the CDR3 is TGTGCCAGCAGTGAATACGACCGAGAGAACACTGAAGCTTTCTTT. The encoded protein is CASSEYDRENTEAFF.

V gene TRBV10-2 combines with J gene TRBJ2-7, with D perhaps TRBD2 (6 bases). The CDR3 contains 15 residues. V was shortened by 7 bases and J by 3 bases, with 19 bases between the two germline ends. Looked up from germline, CDR1 is WSHSY and CDR2 is SAAADI. CDR3 protein: CASKIGDSIRYEQYF. In DNA, the CDR3 is TGCGCCAGCAAGATAGGGGACTCTATACGCTACGAGCAGTACTTC.

The chain combines TRBV20-1 with TRBJ2-1; possible D gene TRBD1, 5 bases. The CDR3 extends over 14 amino acids. Trimming removed 5 bases from V and 4 bases from J, with 15 bases in between. Germline CDR1 is DFQATT and CDR2 is SNEGSKA (reference sequence). CDR3 region: CSAVQGGGYNEQFF. CDR3 DNA: TGCAGTGCTGTCCAGGGCGGTGGGTACAATGAGCAGTTCTTC.

This clonotype was observed a single time. The V gene is TRBV3-1, the J gene TRBJ2-3, with 10 bases lining up with TRBD2. CDR3 length: 16 residues. The germline V gene has CDR1 LGHDT and CDR2 YNNKEL (reference sequence). J lost 6 bases, V lost 1 base, and 7 bases had no gene match. The CDR3 DNA reads TGTGCCAGCAGCCAAGGCCTAGCGGGAGTATCCGATACGCAGTATTTT. It yields the protein CASSQGLAGVSDTQYF.

This chain joins TRBV27 and TRBJ1-1; 8 bases agree with TRBD1. Germline V lookup: CDR1 MNHEY, CDR2 SMNVEV (reference sequence). This CDR3 is 13 amino acids long. The J segment lost 3 bases and the V segment lost 7 bases, leaving 4 bases of the junction unmatched. CDR3 region: CASNQGADTEAFF. DNA for the CDR3: TGTGCCAGCAACCAGGGGGCGGACACTGAAGCTTTCTTT.

The CDR3 reads CSGVGPMNTEAFF. The CDR3 bases are TGCAGTGGGGTTGGGCCCATGAACACTGAAGCTTTCTTT. The chain carries TRBV20-1 and TRBJ1-1; D not resolved. The length of the CDR3 is 13 residues. Germline CDR1 reads DFQATT; CDR2 reads SNEGSKA (reference sequence). Deletions cut 7 bases from V and 0 bases from J, with 12 bases between.

V usage is TRBV12-3 or TRBV12-4 and J usage is TRBJ1-2, with 7 nucleotides matching TRBD1. The CDR3 runs 14 residues. V was clipped by 5 bases and J by 8 bases; unmatched bases: 11. The CDR3 sequence is CASSRFRDSIGYTF. The CDR3, as DNA: TGTGCCAGCAGTAGATTCCGGGACAGCATAGGCTACACCTTC.

The chain joins TRBV29-1 to TRBJ2-1; D may be TRBD2 (6 bases). V lost 7 bases, J lost 15 bases, and 19 bases lay in between. Per the germline V gene, CDR1 is SQVTM and CDR2 is ANQGSEA. The CDR3 spans 11 residues. The CDR3 nucleotides read TGCAGCGCGGGGACTGGGGACCTGGGGTTCTTC. Amino acids: CSAGTGDLGFF.

This rearrangement joins TRBV6-5 to TRBJ2-7; 12 nucleotides line up with TRBD2. This CDR3 comprises 16 residues. The germline CDR1 and CDR2 sequences are MNHEY and SVGAGI. V gave up 4 bases and J gave up 5 bases; unmatched junction bases: 9. In DNA, the CDR3 is TGTGCCAGCAGTTTTGGACTAGCGGGGACCCTGGACGAGCAGTACTTC. Translation gives CASSFGLAGTLDEQYF.

The chain uses TRBV19 and TRBJ2-7, with 7 bases matching TRBD2. V trimming: 1 base; J trimming: 3 bases; junction bases outside the gene matches: 0. The CDR3 extends over 13 amino acids. Germline assignment: CDR1 LNHDA and CDR2 SQIVND (reference sequence). The CDR3 protein is CASSIGDYYEQYF. The CDR3 DNA reads TGTGCCAGTAGTATAGGGGACTACTACGAGCAGTACTTC.

The chain employs TRBV28 and TRBJ2-2; D is possibly TRBD1 (5 bases). The length of the CDR3 is 18 residues. The germline V gene has CDR1 MDHEN and CDR2 SYDVKM. Trimming shortened V by 2 bases and J by 1 base, and 17 bases separated the two germline ends. In DNA form, the CDR3 reads TGTGCCAGCAGTTTACTCTGGGGCCCTTGGGAGAACACCGGGGAGCTGTTTTTT. It yields the protein CASSLLWGPWENTGELFF.

V is TRBV7-6 and J is TRBJ2-2; TRBD2 matches at 8 bases. Germline V lookup: CDR1 SGHVS, CDR2 FNYEAQ. This CDR3 spans 15 amino acids. Trimming took 7 bases from V and 0 from J; bases not matched to a gene: 4. CDR3 in DNA: TGTGCCAGCATTGGGGGACTAGCGAACACCGGGGAGCTGTTTTTT. This sequence encodes CASIGGLANTGELFF. The variable domain in full, with the rest retrieved from reference TRBV7-6 and TRBJ2-2, is GAGVSQSPRYKVTKRGQDVALRCDPISGHVSLYWYRQALGQGPEFLTYFNYEAQQDKSGLPNDRFSAERPEGSISTLTIQRTEQRDSAMYRCASIGGLANTGELFFGEGSRLTVL.

The V and J genes are TRBV4-1 and TRBJ2-7; possibly TRBD2 for D (6 bases). This CDR3 has 15 amino acids. The ends were cut back, 2 bases at V and 5 bases at J, with 16 bases in the middle. The germline V gene has CDR1 MGHRA and CDR2 YSYEKL. CDR3: CASSQRTGVNHEQYF. The DNA of the CDR3 is TGCGCCAGCAGCCAAAGGACGGGAGTTAACCACGAGCAGTACTTC.

This rearrangement joins TRBV29-1 to TRBJ2-3, with D possibly being TRBD2 (7 bases). The CDR3 covers 14 residues. The germline CDR1 and CDR2 sequences are SQVTM and ANQGSEA. Trimming took off 6 bases at V and 4 bases at J, with 17 bases between the two ends. The CDR3 protein is CSVGGGGLPDTQYF. CDR3 DNA: TGCAGCGTCGGAGGCGGGGGCCTCCCAGATACGCAGTATTTT.

V gene TRBV5-1 combines with J gene TRBJ2-1, with D possibly matching TRBD2 (6 bases). This CDR3 contains 14 residues. Germline CDR1 and CDR2: SGHRS and YFSETQ. The V end lost 4 bases, the J end lost 6 bases, and 14 bases lay between the germline ends. CDR3: CASSPRGGSNEQFF. The CDR3 bases are TGCGCCAGCAGCCCCCGAGGAGGGTCCAATGAGCAGTTCTTC. The complete variable domain, with remaining parts taken from reference TRBV5-1 and TRBJ2-1, reads KAGVTQTPRYLIKTRGQQVTLSCSPISGHRSVSWYQQTPGQGLQFLFEYFSETQRNKGNFPGRFSGRQFSNSRSEMNVSTLELGDSALYLCASSPRGGSNEQFFGPGTRLTVL.

This clonotype was counted a few times. The V and J genes are TRBV12-3 or TRBV12-4 and TRBJ2-1, with D possibly matching TRBD2 (6 bases). The CDR3 is 13 residues long. V was shortened by 7 bases and J by 0 bases, with 7 bases between the two germline ends. The CDR3 DNA sequence: TGTGCCAGCACTAGCGCCTCCTACAATGAGCAGTTCTTC. As protein: CASTSASYNEQFF.